This T cell receptor beta chain was profiled in a study of cytomegalovirus exposure and HLA in healthy donors. From germline, CDR1 is SGHRS and CDR2 YFSETQ. CDR3 length: 15 residues. V was pared by 5 bases and J by 4 bases, with 9 bases of the junction left unmatched. The PCR employed 60 Vbeta primers together with 13 Jbeta primers. The data were produced by immunoSEQ multiplex PCR, yet TCRdb's version contains in-frame clones alone and is incomplete. The sample includes about 200,000 clones, about 84% seen only once; the top ten take less than 15%. The chain combines TRBV5-1 with TRBJ1-3; 7 bases are a match to TRBD1. The sequence was collected from a woman aged 25 to 45 in good health and CMV-seropositive. Material: PBMCs. DNA of the CDR3: TGCGCCAGCAGTCAAGACAGGGTGCGAGGAAACACCATATATTTT. This translates into CASSQDRVRGNTIYF.